What follows are 13 T cell receptor beta chains derived from one specimen sequenced in a study of metastatic and nonmetastatic thyroid tumors. TCRdb called clones again from the PCR reads with MiXCR. The sample lists roughly 14,000 clones; 20% to 30% were seen once. Every patient was untreated before thyroid surgery. Sample: tumor tissue. These receptors all come from a female donor with papillary thyroid cancer or a benign thyroid nodule (not recorded which). Some clones in this sample may be carry-over from other donors' samples.

V usage is TRBV11-1 and J usage is TRBJ2-3; TRBD2 aligns across 10 bases. V shed 2 bases, J shed 2 bases, and the junction held 7 bases outside the gene matches. From germline, CDR1 is SGHAT and CDR2 FQDESV (reference sequence). The CDR3 is 17 amino acids. The CDR3 spells CASSLCLAGVSTDTQYF. DNA of the CDR3: TGTGCCAGCAGCTTATGTCTAGCGGGAGTATCCACAGATACGCAGTATTTT.

This chain connects TRBV24-1 to TRBJ2-3; D might be TRBD1 or TRBD2, each matching 5 bases. The length of the CDR3 is 15 residues. Germline V lookup: CDR1 KGHDR, CDR2 SFDVKD. Trimming took off 3 bases at V and 2 bases at J, with 11 bases between the two ends. Here the CDR3 DNA reads TGTGCCACCAGTGATCCCCGGGACCTCACAGATACGCAGTATTTT. Translation: CATSDPRDLTDTQYF.

Relative to its sample, this clone is medium-sized. The chain joins TRBV12-3 or TRBV12-4 to TRBJ1-5; unclear D gene. This CDR3 is built from 13 residues. The germline V and J ends were trimmed by 3 bases and 4 bases, with 7 bases remaining between them. CDR3 in amino acids: CASSLAGNQPQHF. In DNA form, the CDR3 reads TGTGCCAGCAGTTTGGCGGGGAATCAGCCCCAGCATTTT.

V gene TRBV5-6 combines with J gene TRBJ2-1, with TRBD2 identical over 10 bases. The CDR3 contains 16 residues. The junction had 8 bases not matched to a gene; V was cut back by 4 bases and J by 4 bases. Germline assignment: CDR1 SGHDT and CDR2 YYEEEE. The CDR3 protein is CASSGKTSGHYNEQFF. CDR3 in DNA: TGTGCCAGCAGCGGTAAGACTAGCGGGCATTACAATGAGCAGTTCTTC.

This clone is termed medium-sized. The chain employs TRBV12-3 or TRBV12-4 and TRBJ1-6; no firm D call. There are 13 residues in the CDR3. Trimming pared 6 bases from V and 4 bases from J, leaving 7 bases between. In DNA, the CDR3 is TGTGCCAGCAGCGGGATTTATAATTCACCCCTCCACTTT. As protein: CASSGIYNSPLHF.

The table lists this clone with many counts. Within the sample, other DNA sequences also encode this same CDR3. The chain recombines TRBV5-6 with TRBJ1-4; perhaps TRBD1 as D (5 bases). Germline loops: CDR1 SGHDT, CDR2 YYEEEE. The CDR3 length is 14 residues. The V end was cut by 1 base, the J end by 8 bases, with 12 bases between. As DNA, the CDR3 is TGTGCCAGCAGCTTGCTAGGGGTCGGGGAAAAACTGTTTTTT. It codes for CASSLLGVGEKLFF.

Judged by abundance, this clone is medium-sized. The chain joins TRBV28 to TRBJ2-7, with 14 positions matching TRBD2. The ends lost 4 bases at V and 4 bases at J; junction bases unmatched: 12. In germline, CDR1 is MDHEN, CDR2 SYDVKM. The CDR3 extends over 18 amino acids. In nucleotides, the CDR3 is TGTGCCAGCAGTTCTACCTGGACTAGCGGGAGGTTCGGGTACGAGCAGTACTTC. It encodes CASSSTWTSGRFGYEQYF. The full variable domain, with the rest looked up from reference TRBV28 and TRBJ2-7, is DVKVTQSSRYLVKRTGEKVFLECVQDMDHENMFWYRQDPGLGLRLIYFSYDVKMKEKGDIPEGYSVSREKKERFSLILESASTNQTSMYLCASSSTWTSGRFGYEQYFGPGTRLTVT.

The chain uses TRBV6-1 and TRBJ1-5, with 8 bases that match TRBD1. Germline loops: CDR1 MNHNS, CDR2 SASEGT. This CDR3 has 14 residues. V shed 7 bases, J shed 4 bases, and the junction held 6 bases outside the gene matches. CDR3 bases: TGTGCCAGCATCCTTTACAGGGGGAATCAGCCCCAGCATTTT. Encoded protein: CASILYRGNQPQHF.

This clone was recorded many times. V usage is TRBV7-9 and J usage is TRBJ2-7; 12 positions match TRBD1. After removal of 7 bases from V and 7 bases from J, the junction contained 11 bases not matched to a gene. Germline values: CDR1 SEHNR, CDR2 FQNEAQ (reference sequence). This CDR3 is built from 15 residues. Here the CDR3 DNA reads TGTGCCAGCACCCGGACAGGGACAGGGGGCAATGAGCAGTACTTC. Amino acids: CASTRTGTGGNEQYF. Full variable domain (outside the CDR3, taken from reference TRBV7-9 and TRBJ2-7): DTGVSQNPRHKITKRGQNVTFRCDPISEHNRLYWYRQTLGQGPEFLTYFQNEAQLEKSRLLSDRFSAERPKGSFSTLEIQRTEQGDSAMYLCASTRTGTGGNEQYFGPGTRLTVT.

This clone has only a few counts. A read error may explain this, as a much larger clone is one base away. The CDR3 does not close with the conserved phenylalanine or tryptophan, likely indicating a read error. V usage is TRBV9 and J usage is TRBJ1-1; tentative D call: TRBD1 (6 bases). Germline lookup yields CDR1 SGDLS and CDR2 YYNGEE. V lost 2 bases and J 6 bases, leaving 14 bases between the germline ends. This CDR3 comprises 14 residues. The CDR3 here is CASSVRGGSAEAFL. CDR3 nucleotide sequence: TGTGCCAGCAGCGTTAGGGGGGGATCGGCTGAAGCTTTCCTT.

This clone is labeled medium-sized. The chain links TRBV12-3 or TRBV12-4 to TRBJ2-4; 7 bases agree with TRBD2. Trimming at V came to 3 bases and at J to 7 bases, leaving 9 bases not matched to a gene. The CDR3 totals 15 residues. The CDR3 nucleotides are TGTGCCAGCAGTTTTAGGAGGGAGGGTCGGAACATTCAGTACTTC. Translating gives CASSFRREGRNIQYF.

This clone occurred many times. This chain joins TRBV5-6 and TRBJ2-1; 9 positions match TRBD1. CDR1 and CDR2 (germline): SGHDT, YYEEEE. The CDR3 has 13 residues. Unmatched junction bases numbered 5, after V lost 4 bases and J lost 9 bases. DNA of the CDR3: TGTGCCAGCAGCACTGACAGGGGGACTGAGCAGTTCTTC. This sequence encodes CASSTDRGTEQFF.

This clone is labeled as medium-sized. The chain combines TRBV24-1 with TRBJ2-7; perhaps TRBD1 as D (5 bases). Germline V CDR1 and CDR2: KGHDR, SFDVKD. The V end lost 9 bases, the J end lost 5 bases, and 13 bases lay between the germline ends. The CDR3 sequence is 12 residues long. The CDR3 loop reads CATSQDHHEQYF. The CDR3, as DNA: TGTGCCACCTCACAGGACCATCACGAGCAGTACTTC.